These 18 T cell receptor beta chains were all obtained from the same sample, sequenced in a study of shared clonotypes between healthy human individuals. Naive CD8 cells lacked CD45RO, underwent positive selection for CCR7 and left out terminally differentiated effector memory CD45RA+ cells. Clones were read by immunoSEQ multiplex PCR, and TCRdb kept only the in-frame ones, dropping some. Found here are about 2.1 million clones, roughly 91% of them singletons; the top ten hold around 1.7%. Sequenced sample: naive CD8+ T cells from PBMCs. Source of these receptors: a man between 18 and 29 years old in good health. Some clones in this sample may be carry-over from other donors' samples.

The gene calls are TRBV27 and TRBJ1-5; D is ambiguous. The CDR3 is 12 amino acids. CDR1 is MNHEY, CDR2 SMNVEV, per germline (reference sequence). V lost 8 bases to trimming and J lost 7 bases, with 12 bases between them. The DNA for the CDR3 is TGTGCCAGCGGGTCGGGTTGGCAGCCCCAGCATTTT. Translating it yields CASGSGWQPQHF.

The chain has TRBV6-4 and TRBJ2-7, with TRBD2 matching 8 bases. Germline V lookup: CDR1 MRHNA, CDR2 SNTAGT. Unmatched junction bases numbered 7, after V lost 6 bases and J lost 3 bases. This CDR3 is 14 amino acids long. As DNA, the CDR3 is TGTGCCAGCAGGGCGGGACTAGTCGTCTACGAGCAGTACTTC. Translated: CASRAGLVVYEQYF.

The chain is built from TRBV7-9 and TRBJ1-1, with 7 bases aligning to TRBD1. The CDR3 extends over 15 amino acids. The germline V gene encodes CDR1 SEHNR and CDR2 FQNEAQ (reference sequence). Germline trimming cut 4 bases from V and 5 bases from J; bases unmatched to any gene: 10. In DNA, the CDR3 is TGTGCCAGCAGCTCCGGACGACAGGGTGGGACTGAAGCTTTCTTT. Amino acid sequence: CASSSGRQGGTEAFF.

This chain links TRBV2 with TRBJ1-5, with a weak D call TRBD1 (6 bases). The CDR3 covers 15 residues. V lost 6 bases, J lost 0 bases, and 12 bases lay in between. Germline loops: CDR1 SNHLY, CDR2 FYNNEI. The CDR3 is CASRSRGYSNQPQHF. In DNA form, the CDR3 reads TGTGCCAGCAGGTCCAGGGGTTATAGCAATCAGCCCCAGCATTTT.

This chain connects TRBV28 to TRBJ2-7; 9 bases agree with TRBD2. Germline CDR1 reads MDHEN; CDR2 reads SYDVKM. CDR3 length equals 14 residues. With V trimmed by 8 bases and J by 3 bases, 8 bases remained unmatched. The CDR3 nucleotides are TGTGCCAGCTCCCTAGCGGGGAACCTCTACGAGCAGTACTTC. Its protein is CASSLAGNLYEQYF.

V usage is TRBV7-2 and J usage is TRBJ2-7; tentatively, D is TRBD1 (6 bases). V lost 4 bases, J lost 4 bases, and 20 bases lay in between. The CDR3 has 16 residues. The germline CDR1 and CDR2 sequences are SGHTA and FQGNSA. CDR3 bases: TGTGCCAGCAGCTCCAAACAGGGCCCCCGGAGATACGAGCAGTACTTC. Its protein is CASSSKQGPRRYEQYF.

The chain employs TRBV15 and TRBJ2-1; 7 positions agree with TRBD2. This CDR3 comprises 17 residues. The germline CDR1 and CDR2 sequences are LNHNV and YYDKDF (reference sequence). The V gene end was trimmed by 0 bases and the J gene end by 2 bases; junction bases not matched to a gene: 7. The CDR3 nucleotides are TGTGCCACCAGCAGAGAGGGAGGGGCCCTACCCTACAATGAGCAGTTCTTC. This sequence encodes CATSREGGALPYNEQFF.

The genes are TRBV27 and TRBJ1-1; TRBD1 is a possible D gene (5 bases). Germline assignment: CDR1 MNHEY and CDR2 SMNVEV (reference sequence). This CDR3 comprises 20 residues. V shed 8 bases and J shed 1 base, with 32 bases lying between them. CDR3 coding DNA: TGTGCCAGCCGATACTTTCTTTCGTGGGTAAATCAGGGAAAGAACACTGAAGCTTTCTTT. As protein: CASRYFLSWVNQGKNTEAFF.

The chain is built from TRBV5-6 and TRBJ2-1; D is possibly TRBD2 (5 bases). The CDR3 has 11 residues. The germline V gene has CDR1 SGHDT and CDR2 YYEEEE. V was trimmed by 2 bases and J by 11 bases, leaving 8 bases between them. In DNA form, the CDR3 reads TGTGCCAGCAGCTTCCGGGGAAAGCAGTTCTTC. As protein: CASSFRGKQFF.

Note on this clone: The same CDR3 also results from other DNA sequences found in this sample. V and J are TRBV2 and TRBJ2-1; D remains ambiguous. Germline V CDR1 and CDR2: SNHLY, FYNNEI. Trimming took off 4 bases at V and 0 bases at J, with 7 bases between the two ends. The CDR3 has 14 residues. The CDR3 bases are TGTGCCAGCAGTGGGACGGACTCCTACAATGAGCAGTTCTTC. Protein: CASSGTDSYNEQFF.

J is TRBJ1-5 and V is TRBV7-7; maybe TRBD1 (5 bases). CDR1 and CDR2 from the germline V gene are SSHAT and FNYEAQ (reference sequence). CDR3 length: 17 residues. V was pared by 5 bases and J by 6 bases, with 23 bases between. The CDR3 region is CASSDDASQVRGQPQHF. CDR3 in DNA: TGTGCCAGCAGCGATGACGCTTCACAGGTTCGGGGTCAGCCCCAGCATTTT.

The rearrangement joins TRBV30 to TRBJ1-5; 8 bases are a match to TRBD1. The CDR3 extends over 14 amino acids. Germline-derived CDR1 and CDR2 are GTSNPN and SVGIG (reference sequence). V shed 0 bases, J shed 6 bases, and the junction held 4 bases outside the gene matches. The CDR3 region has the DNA TGTGCCTGGAGTGTAATCCAGGGGGCTCAGCCCCAGCATTTT. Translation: CAWSVIQGAQPQHF.

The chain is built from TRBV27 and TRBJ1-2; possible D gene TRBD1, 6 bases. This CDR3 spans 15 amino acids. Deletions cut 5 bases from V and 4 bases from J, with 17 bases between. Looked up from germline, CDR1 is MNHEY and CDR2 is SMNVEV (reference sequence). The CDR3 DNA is TGTGCCAGCAGTCTACGGACCGGGGGCGCCTATGGCTACACCTTC. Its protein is CASSLRTGGAYGYTF.

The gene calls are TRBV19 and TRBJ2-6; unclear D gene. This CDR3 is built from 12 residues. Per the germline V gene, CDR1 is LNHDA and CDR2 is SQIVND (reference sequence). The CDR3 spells CAADSGANVLTF. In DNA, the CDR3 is TGTGCGGCAGACTCTGGGGCCAACGTCCTGACTTTC.

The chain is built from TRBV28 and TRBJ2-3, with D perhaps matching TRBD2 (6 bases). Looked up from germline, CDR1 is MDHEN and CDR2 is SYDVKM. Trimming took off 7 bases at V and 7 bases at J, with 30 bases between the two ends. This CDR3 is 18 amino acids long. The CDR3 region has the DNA TGTGCCAGCAACACACTAATTTCGGTCGGGGGAATCTTGAATACGCAGTATTTT. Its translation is CASNTLISVGGILNTQYF.

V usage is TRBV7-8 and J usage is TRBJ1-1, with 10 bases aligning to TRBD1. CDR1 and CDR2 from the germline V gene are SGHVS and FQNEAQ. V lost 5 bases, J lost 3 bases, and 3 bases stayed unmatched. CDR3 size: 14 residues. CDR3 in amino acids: CASSIGTGDTEAFF. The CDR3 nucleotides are TGTGCCAGCAGCATCGGGACAGGGGACACTGAAGCTTTCTTT.

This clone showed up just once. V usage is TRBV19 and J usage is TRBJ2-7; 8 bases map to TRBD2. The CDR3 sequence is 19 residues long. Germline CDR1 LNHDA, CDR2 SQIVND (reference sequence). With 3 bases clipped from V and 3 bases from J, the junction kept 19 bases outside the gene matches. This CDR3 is CASSIPRLYGWLAGYEQYF. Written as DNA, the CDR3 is TGTGCCAGTAGTATCCCGCGATTGTATGGCTGGCTAGCGGGCTACGAGCAGTACTTC.

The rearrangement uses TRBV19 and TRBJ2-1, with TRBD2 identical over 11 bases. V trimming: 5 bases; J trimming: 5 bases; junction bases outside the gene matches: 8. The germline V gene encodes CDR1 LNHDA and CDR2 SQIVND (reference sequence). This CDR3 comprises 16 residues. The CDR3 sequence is CASSLRTSGRHNEQFF. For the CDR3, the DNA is TGTGCCAGTAGTCTGAGGACTAGCGGGCGACACAATGAGCAGTTCTTC.